Listed below are T cell receptor beta chains from one sample, sequenced in a study of T cell responses to AZD1222 COVID-19 vaccine. Measured with immunoSEQ multiplex PCR; TCRdb has only the in-frame clones, and not every one. The data contain fewer than 130,000 clones, roughly nine tenths of them seen just once; the ten biggest clones take up around 1.7%. The sequencing here drew on peripheral blood, taken on day 0 of AZD1222 vaccination. The receptor source for this set is an adult in good health. CDR3s include the opening cysteine and the closing phenylalanine or tryptophan. A D gene is named only where the DNA matches it firmly. The size of a clone is reported for some rows only, either as once, few or many, or as a class for expanded clones.

d_gene	abundance	v_gene	j_gene	CDR3nt	CDR3aa
NA	NA	TRBV15	TRBJ2-7	TGTGCCACCAGCAGAGATCTGGCCGTCAGGCCCCCCTACGAGCAGTACTTC	CATSRDLAVRPPYEQYF
NA	NA	TRBV2	TRBJ1-1	TGTGCCAGCAGTGACCCGTTTGGGAACACTGAAGCTTTCTTT	CASSDPFGNTEAFF
NA	NA	TRBV12-3/TRBV12-4	TRBJ1-2	TGTGCCAGCAGTGTTGGACCCATCTACACCTTC	CASSVGPIYTF
NA	NA	TRBV27	TRBJ1-5	TGTGCCAGCAGTTTATACCCAGGGTATCAGCCCCAGCATTTT	CASSLYPGYQPQHF
NA	NA	TRBV9	TRBJ1-1	TGTGCCAGCAGCGAGGCACCTCTGAACACTGAAGCTTTCTTT	CASSEAPLNTEAFF
TRBD1	NA	TRBV10-3	TRBJ2-5	TGTGCCATCAGTACAGGGGGCGAAGAGACCCAGTACTTC	CAISTGGEETQYF
TRBD1	NA	TRBV11-2	TRBJ1-4	TGTGCCAGCAGCACGACCAGGGACAGGGGGGGCGAAAAACTGTTTTTT	CASSTTRDRGGEKLFF
TRBD1	NA	TRBV4-2	TRBJ2-1	TGTGCCAGCAGCCAAGATCTCACAGGGGGCTTGAATGAGCAGTTCTTC	CASSQDLTGGLNEQFF
TRBD1	once	TRBV25-1	TRBJ1-3	TGTGCCAGCAGTACAGGGGTCATCTCTGGAAACACCATATATTTT	CASSTGVISGNTIYF
NA	NA	TRBV11-2	TRBJ2-7	TGTGCCAGCAGCTCCCTCTACGAGCAGTACTTC	CASSSLYEQYF
NA	NA	TRBV6-6	TRBJ1-5	TGTGCCAGCAGTTACGTCGGCCAGAGCAATCAGCCCCAGCATTTT	CASSYVGQSNQPQHF
NA	few	TRBV5-6	TRBJ1-1	TGTGCCAGCAGCTTGGTGATGAACACTGAAGCTTTCTTT	CASSLVMNTEAFF
NA	NA	TRBV7-2	TRBJ1-1	TGTGCCAGCAGCCCTCGACAGGCTAGCATGAACACTGAAGCTTTCTTT	CASSPRQASMNTEAFF
NA	NA	TRBV3-1/TRBV3-2	TRBJ1-6	TGTGCCAGCAGCCAAGACCCAGGGATTAATTCACCCCTCCACTTT	CASSQDPGINSPLHF
NA	NA	TRBV2	TRBJ1-6	TGTGCCAGCAGTGAAGAGTCCGGGACCATCAATTCACCCCTCCACTTT	CASSEESGTINSPLHF
TRBD1	once	TRBV18	TRBJ1-4	TGTGCCAGCTCCCTACCGGGACAGCAGAATGAAAAACTGTTTTTT	CASSLPGQQNEKLFF
TRBD2	NA	TRBV15	TRBJ2-7	TGTGCCACCAGCAGGGGGACTAGCGGGGTTTACGAGCAGTACTTC	CATSRGTSGVYEQYF
TRBD1	once	TRBV7-8	TRBJ1-2	TGTGCCAGCAGCTTCGGACAGGGGAATGGCTACACCTTC	CASSFGQGNGYTF
TRBD1	once	TRBV5-5	TRBJ1-2	TGTGCCAGCAGCTTGGTACAGGGGGACTCTGGCTACACCTTC	CASSLVQGDSGYTF
TRBD1	NA	TRBV14	TRBJ1-1	TGTGCCAGCAGCGCGGGACAGTTTATGAACACTGAAGCTTTCTTT	CASSAGQFMNTEAFF
NA	NA	TRBV28	TRBJ1-2	TGTGCCAGCAGATTCTCATCTAACTATGGCTACACCTTC	CASRFSSNYGYTF
NA	NA	TRBV10-1	TRBJ1-2	TGCGCCAGCAGTGAGAGTGACAGAACGGGCTACACCTTC	CASSESDRTGYTF
NA	NA	TRBV3-1/TRBV3-2	TRBJ1-6	TGTGCCAGCAGCCAAACAGACTATGTCTATAATTCACCCCTCCACTTT	CASSQTDYVYNSPLHF
NA	NA	TRBV27	TRBJ1-1	TGTGCCAGCAGTTTAGGCAGGGCGTCGTCTGAAGCTTTCTTT	CASSLGRASSEAFF
NA	NA	TRBV3-1/TRBV3-2	TRBJ2-1	TGTGCCAGCAGCCAAGATCGGTTGGCTAGCAGATACAATGAGCAGTTCTTC	CASSQDRLASRYNEQFF
NA	NA	TRBV6-6	TRBJ2-1	TGTGCCAGCGGAAAGGAGCCCCGGGGCCCCTACAATGAGCAGTTCTTC	CASGKEPRGPYNEQFF
NA	NA	TRBV5-4	TRBJ1-2	TGTGCCAGCAGCTTCAGGGGAGGGGACTATGGCTACACCTTC	CASSFRGGDYGYTF
TRBD1	NA	TRBV7-2	TRBJ1-1	TGTGCCAGCAGCTTTACAGGGGGGAACACTGAAGCTTTCTTT	CASSFTGGNTEAFF
TRBD1	NA	TRBV27	TRBJ1-2	TGTGCCAGCGCCCGGACAGGGAGTTCTTTTGGTGGCTACACCTTC	CASARTGSSFGGYTF
TRBD1	once	TRBV5-6	TRBJ2-3	TGTGCCAGCAGCTTGTCATCGGGACAGGGGAATTTT	CASSLSSGQGNF
NA	NA	TRBV24-1	TRBJ2-1	TGTGCCACCAGTGTGGGAAGCTCCTACAATGAGCAGTTCTTC	CATSVGSSYNEQFF
NA	NA	TRBV5-6	TRBJ1-6	TGTGCCAGCAGCCCGGACGGCAGCTCCTATAATTCACCCCTCCACTTT	CASSPDGSSYNSPLHF
NA	NA	TRBV7-8	TRBJ2-7	TGTGCCAGCAGCCGAAGCTCCCCTCCCGGTGACTCCGAGCAGTACTTC	CASSRSSPPGDSEQYF
NA	NA	TRBV11-3	TRBJ1-5	TGTGCCAGCAGCTTGCCGGGACTTATGAATCAGCCCCAGCATTTT	CASSLPGLMNQPQHF
NA	NA	TRBV7-8	TRBJ2-7	TGTGCCAGCAGCGAGGGGACATCCATCTCCTACGAGCAGTACTTC	CASSEGTSISYEQYF
NA	NA	TRBV18	TRBJ1-2	TGTGCCAGCTCAAAGACAGAAGACTATGGCTACACCTTC	CASSKTEDYGYTF
NA	once	TRBV3-1/TRBV3-2	TRBJ1-2	TGTGCCAGCAGCCAATATACCATTATTAACTATGGCTACACCTTC	CASSQYTIINYGYTF
NA	NA	TRBV10-2	TRBJ2-7	TGCGCCAGCAGTGAGATTCAGGTCAGCGCCTACGAGCAGTACTTC	CASSEIQVSAYEQYF
TRBD1	NA	TRBV10-1	TRBJ1-1	TGCGCCAGCAGTGAAGACAGGGCGAGGGGCACTGAAGCTTTCTTT	CASSEDRARGTEAFF
NA	NA	TRBV10-2	TRBJ2-7	TGCGCCAGCAGGGCCGGGGCAGGGACCGACGAGCAGTACTTC	CASRAGAGTDEQYF
NA	NA	TRBV27	TRBJ2-3	TGTGCCAGCAGTTCTCACAGGGTTCCGCAGTATTTT	CASSSHRVPQYF
NA	NA	TRBV30	TRBJ1-3	TGTGCCTGGAGTTCGGGGGGAAACACCATATATTTT	CAWSSGGNTIYF
TRBD1	NA	TRBV4-1	TRBJ1-2	TGCGCCAGCAGAGCGCCAGGCAGGGGGCTAGACTATGGCTACACCTTC	CASRAPGRGLDYGYTF
TRBD2	NA	TRBV27	TRBJ2-1	TGTGCCAGCAGTTTAGAGCGGGGGACCTACAATGAGCAGTTCTTC	CASSLERGTYNEQFF
NA	NA	TRBV5-4	TRBJ1-2	TGTGCCAGCAGCTCCCCCGGCACCATGCCCTATGGCTACACCTTC	CASSSPGTMPYGYTF
NA	NA	TRBV25-1	TRBJ1-2	TGTGCCAGCAGTGGACAGGACTTCTATGGCTACACCTTC	CASSGQDFYGYTF
NA	few	TRBV28	TRBJ1-2	TGTGCCAGCAAGGAGTTGGACTATGGCTACACCTTC	CASKELDYGYTF
NA	NA	TRBV20-1	TRBJ1-1	TGCAGTGCTAGTTCATCCCATTTAGAAGCTTTCTTT	CSASSSHLEAFF
NA	few	TRBV12-3/TRBV12-4	TRBJ2-5	TGTGCCAGCAGCTTAGAGTGGGAGACCCAGTACTTC	CASSLEWETQYF
NA	once	TRBV12-3/TRBV12-4	TRBJ1-1	TGTGCCAGCAGCCGAACTGGGTCTTTCAAAGCTTTCTTT	CASSRTGSFKAFF
TRBD1	NA	TRBV10-2	TRBJ2-1	TGCGCCAGCAGCAGGGACAGCTACAATGAGCAGTTCTTC	CASSRDSYNEQFF
NA	NA	TRBV5-5	TRBJ1-3	TGTGCCAGCAGCACCACAGGGAGTACCTCTGGAAACACCATATATTTT	CASSTTGSTSGNTIYF
NA	NA	TRBV18	TRBJ1-1	TGTGCCAGCCAAGGGGCGGGCCAGGGCACTGAAGCTTTCTTT	CASQGAGQGTEAFF
TRBD2	NA	TRBV2	TRBJ2-3	TGTGCCAGCAGTGAAGCAGCGGGGGGCACAGATACGCAGTATTTT	CASSEAAGGTDTQYF
NA	NA	TRBV7-2	TRBJ1-5	TGTGCCAGCAAACTCGACGGATCTGGAAATCAGCCCCAGCATTTT	CASKLDGSGNQPQHF